This T cell receptor (beta chain) was documented in a study of control samples from healthy donors and cancer patients. Germline assignment: CDR1 MNHNY and CDR2 SVGAGI (reference sequence). The junction had 4 bases not matched to a gene; V was cut back by 0 bases and J by 2 bases. This CDR3 contains 16 residues. Assay used: immunoSEQ multiplex PCR; TCRdb lists only in-frame clones, some missing. The sample has 130,000 to 150,000 clones; 85% to 95% are singletons. The sample was PBMCs. V is TRBV6-6 and J is TRBJ2-3; TRBD2 agrees at 8 bases. This TCR derives from a man aged 55 to 69 with colorectal cancer. CDR3 coding DNA: TGTGCCAGCAGTTACTCTCGGGGGGGAAACACAGATACGCAGTATTTT. Translation: CASSYSRGGNTDTQYF.